Reported below is one T cell receptor beta chain. The PCR contained 60 Vbeta and 13 Jbeta primers. The repertoire was sequenced with immunoSEQ multiplex PCR; TCRdb's copy has only in-frame clones and lacks some. Among around 190,000 clones listed, about 83% were seen once. The data originate from a study of cytomegalovirus exposure and HLA in healthy donors. This CDR3 contains 15 residues. CDR1 and CDR2 (germline): KGHSH, LQKENI. The V and J ends lost 4 bases and 9 bases, in that order; junction bases with no gene match: 10. Source material: PBMCs. The sequence was collected from a man aged 35 to 55 in good health and CMV-seropositive. V is TRBV18 and J is TRBJ1-1, with 11 positions matching TRBD1. The CDR3 loop reads CASSRGTGGPDQAFF. The CDR3 nucleotides are TGTGCCAGCTCACGGGGGACAGGGGGTCCTGATCAAGCTTTCTTT.